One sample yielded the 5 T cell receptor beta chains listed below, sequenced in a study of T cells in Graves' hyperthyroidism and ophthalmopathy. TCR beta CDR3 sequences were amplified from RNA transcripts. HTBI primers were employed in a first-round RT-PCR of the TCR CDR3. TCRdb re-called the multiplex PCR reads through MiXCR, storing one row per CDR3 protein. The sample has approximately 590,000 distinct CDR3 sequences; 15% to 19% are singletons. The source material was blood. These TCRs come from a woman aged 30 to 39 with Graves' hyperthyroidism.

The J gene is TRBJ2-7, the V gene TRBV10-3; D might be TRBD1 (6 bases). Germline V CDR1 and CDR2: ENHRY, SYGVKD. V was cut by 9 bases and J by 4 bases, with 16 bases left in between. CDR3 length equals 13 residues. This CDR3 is CAIGQREGYEQYF. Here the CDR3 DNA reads TGTGCCATAGGACAGCGTGAGGGTTACGAGCAGTACTTC.

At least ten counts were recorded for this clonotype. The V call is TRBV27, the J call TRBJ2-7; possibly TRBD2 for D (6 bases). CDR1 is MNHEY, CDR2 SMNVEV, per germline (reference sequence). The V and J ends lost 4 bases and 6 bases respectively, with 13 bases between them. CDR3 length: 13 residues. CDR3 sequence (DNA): TGTGCCAGCAGTTCCCTAACTAGCAGCGAGCAGTACTTC. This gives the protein CASSSLTSSEQYF.

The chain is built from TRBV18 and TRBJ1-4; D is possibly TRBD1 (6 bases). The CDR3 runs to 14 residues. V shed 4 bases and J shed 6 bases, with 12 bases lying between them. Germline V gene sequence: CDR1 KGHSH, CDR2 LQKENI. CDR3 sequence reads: CASSHEGGDEKLFF. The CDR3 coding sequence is TGTGCCAGCTCACACGAAGGGGGGGATGAAAAACTGTTTTTT. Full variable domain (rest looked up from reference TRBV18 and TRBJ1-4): NAGVMQNPRHLVRRRGQEARLRCSPMKGHSHVYWYRQLPEEGLKFMVYLQKENIIDESGMPKERFSAEFPKEGPSILRIQQVVRGDSAAYFCASSHEGGDEKLFFGSGTQLSVL.

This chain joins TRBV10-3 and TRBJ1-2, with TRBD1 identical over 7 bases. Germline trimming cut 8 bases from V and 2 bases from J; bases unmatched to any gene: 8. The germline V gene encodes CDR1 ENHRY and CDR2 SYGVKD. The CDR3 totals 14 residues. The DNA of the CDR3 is TGTGCCATCTGGGGGGGGACAGCGAACTATGGCTACACCTTC. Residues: CAIWGGTANYGYTF.

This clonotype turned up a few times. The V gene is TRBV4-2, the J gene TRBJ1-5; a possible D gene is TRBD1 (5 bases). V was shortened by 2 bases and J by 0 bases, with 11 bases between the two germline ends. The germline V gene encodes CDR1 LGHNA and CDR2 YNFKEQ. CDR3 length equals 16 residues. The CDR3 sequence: CASSQWIGTSNQPQHF. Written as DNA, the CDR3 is TGTGCCAGCAGCCAATGGATAGGGACTAGCAATCAGCCCCAGCATTTT.